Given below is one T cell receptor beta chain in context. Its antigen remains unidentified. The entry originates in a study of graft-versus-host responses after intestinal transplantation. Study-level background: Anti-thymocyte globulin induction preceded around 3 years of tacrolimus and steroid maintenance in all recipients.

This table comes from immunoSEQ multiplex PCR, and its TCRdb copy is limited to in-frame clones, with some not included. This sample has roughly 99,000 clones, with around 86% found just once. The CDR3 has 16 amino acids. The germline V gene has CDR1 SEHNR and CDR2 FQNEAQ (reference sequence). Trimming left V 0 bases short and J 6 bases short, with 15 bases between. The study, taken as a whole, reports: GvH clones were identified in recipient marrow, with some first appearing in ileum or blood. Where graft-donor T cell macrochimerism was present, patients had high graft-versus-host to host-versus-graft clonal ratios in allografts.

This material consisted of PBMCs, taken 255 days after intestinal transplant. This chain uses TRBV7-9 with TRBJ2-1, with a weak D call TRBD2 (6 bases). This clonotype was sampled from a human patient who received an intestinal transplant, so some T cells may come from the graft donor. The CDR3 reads CASSLASSGRGNEQFF. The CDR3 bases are TGTGCCAGCAGCTTAGCCTCAAGCGGGCGGGGCAATGAGCAGTTCTTC.